Sequencing of this T cell receptor (beta chain) was carried out in a study of vaccination and CD4 T cells after COVID-19. Study-level information: The study collected post-vaccine samples a median around 73 days after dose two, with a range of 14 to 241.

As for treatment: approximately nine-day PBMC culture with coronavirus spike peptide pools or control peptides (ViraFEST assay). Pre-COVID-19 pandemic sampling (2011-2018) yielded the unexposed donor's CD4+ T cells. Sequencing of DNA taken from cultured CD4+ T cells relied on the Oncomine TCR Beta short-read assay. One entry per CDR3 protein results from TCRdb running MiXCR on the PCR reads. This sample has about 6,600 distinct CDR3 sequences; 25% to 35% occur once, and the top ten carry 30% to 40%. Germline-derived CDR1 and CDR2 are SGHAT and FQDESV (reference sequence). The CDR3 has 14 residues. Trimming cost V 4 bases and J 4 bases, with 13 bases left between them. By sample share, this clonotype is medium-sized. What it binds is unknown.

The specimen was CD4+ T cells from blood, cultured in vitro. V usage is TRBV11-1 and J usage is TRBJ1-1; a possible D gene is TRBD1 (5 bases). The source of this sequence is a human donor in good health. CDR3 region: CASSWAREGTEAFF. CDR3 DNA sequence: TGTGCCAGCAGCTGGGCCAGGGAAGGCACTGAAGCTTTCTTT.